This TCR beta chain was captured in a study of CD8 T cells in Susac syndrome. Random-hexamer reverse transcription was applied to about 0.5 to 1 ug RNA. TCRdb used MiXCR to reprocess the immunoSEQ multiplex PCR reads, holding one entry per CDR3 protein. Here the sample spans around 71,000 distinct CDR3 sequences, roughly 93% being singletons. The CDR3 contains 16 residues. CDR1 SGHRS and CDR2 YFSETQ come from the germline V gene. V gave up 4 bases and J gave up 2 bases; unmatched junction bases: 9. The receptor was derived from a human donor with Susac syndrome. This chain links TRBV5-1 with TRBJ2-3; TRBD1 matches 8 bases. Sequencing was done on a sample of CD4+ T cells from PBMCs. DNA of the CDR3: TGCGCCAGCAGCCCCCGGACAGGGACCTCCACAGATACGCAGTATTTT. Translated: CASSPRTGTSTDTQYF.